Sequencing of this T cell receptor beta chain was carried out in a study of blood T cell repertoires in COVID-19 (dated by TCRdb to 2020 to 2022). For context, the study as a whole: The collaborator samples originated in the United States, Italy and Spain and spanned the acute and convalescent phases of COVID-19. Where HLA class I and class II types were available, the types were taken from metadata supplied by the sample provider, not from assay-based typing. The prospective study material was composed of cDNA or gDNA derived from T cells, B-cell-depleted T cells, or PBMCs. The dataset comprised deeply sampled blood TCRbeta repertoires from subjects exposed to, actively infected with, or recovered from COVID-19. The sample metadata nearly always contained a de-identified subject ID, COVID-19 status, age in years and sex. A freely available public database, intended as a resource for researchers studying the immune response to SARS-CoV-2, is where the repertoires were released. Samples were obtained from the ongoing ImmuneRACE study (first 160 participants) and from over 1,000 subjects provided by 6 global collaborators.

Results and caveats for the whole study, not just this receptor: The quantity of clinical and demographic metadata differed by source and by participant and was supplied without curation.

Of note for this clone: Its antigen remains unidentified. No qualities accompany the bases; no much larger clone lies one base away.

TCRbeta CDR3 regions were amplified from genomic DNA using the immunoSEQ Assay, a bias-controlled multiplex PCR. The original pipeline was this. Within the assay, amplification of reference gene primers was used to estimate how many nucleated cells each sample contained. To quantify the absolute abundance of each unique TCRbeta CDR3 rearrangement, sequence reads were collapsed and filtered. For each sample, productive Simpson clonality was calculated as the square root of Simpson's diversity index across productive rearrangements. TCRdb mirrors the immuneACCESS table, restricted to in-frame sequences. Some clones are absent from its copies; in checked studies, under half trace to an unresolved V gene, and the reason for the others is unknown. V, J and clone size reflect that table, while D and trimming were determined from the DNA. This sample has 470,000 or so clones in its table, and nearly 90% of those were observed once. The top ten clones comprise about 2% of the sample.

In the prospective study, participants were roughly 18 to 100 years old, resided in under 30 geographic areas of the United States, and were enrolled through a virtual design. To assign participants to cohorts, the prospective study relied on clinical history that participants themselves reported in a screening survey and a study questionnaire. Mobile phlebotomists in the prospective study collected whole blood, serum and a nasopharyngeal or oropharyngeal swab from every participant. Over a roughly two-month period, participants in the prospective study had the option of providing additional blood draws and questionnaires. Before DNA extraction, prospective study blood samples were shipped either frozen or at room temperature. This clonotype originated in a woman aged 18-29 years with acute COVID-19. Sequencing used PBMCs or T cells enriched from blood (not recorded which).

The nucleotides are TGTGCCAGCAGTCCGGGACAGGAGGCCCCCTCTGGAAACACCATATATTTT. Its translation is CASSPGQEAPSGNTIYF. The rearrangement joined TRBV27 to TRBJ1-3; TRBD1 fits 8 bases in the junction. The germline V gene (reference sequence) sets CDR1 to MNHEY and CDR2 to SMNVEV. The CDR3 goes from the cysteine to the phenylalanine over 17 residues. Of the read, only the CDR3 DNA is kept; its 51 bases are in frame from base 1. V lost 5 bases and J lost 0 bases, and the count of bases not matched to a germline gene is 9.